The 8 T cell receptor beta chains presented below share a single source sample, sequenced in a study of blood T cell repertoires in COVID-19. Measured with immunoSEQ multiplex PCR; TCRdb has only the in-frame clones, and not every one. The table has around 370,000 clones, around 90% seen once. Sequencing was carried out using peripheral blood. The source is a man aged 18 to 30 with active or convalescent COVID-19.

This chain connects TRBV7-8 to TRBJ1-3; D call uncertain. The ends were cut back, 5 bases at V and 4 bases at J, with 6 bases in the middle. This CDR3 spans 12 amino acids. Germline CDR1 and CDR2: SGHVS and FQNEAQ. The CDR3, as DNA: TGTGCCAGCAGCCTGAGCGGAAACACCATATATTTT. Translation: CASSLSGNTIYF.

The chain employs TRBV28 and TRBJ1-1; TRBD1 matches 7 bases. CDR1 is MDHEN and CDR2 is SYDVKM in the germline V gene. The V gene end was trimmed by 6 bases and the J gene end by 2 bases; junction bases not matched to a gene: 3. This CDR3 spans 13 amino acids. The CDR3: CASRHRGNTEAFF. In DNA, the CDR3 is TGTGCCAGCAGGCACAGGGGAAACACTGAAGCTTTCTTT. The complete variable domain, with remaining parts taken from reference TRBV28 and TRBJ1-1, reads DVKVTQSSRYLVKRTGEKVFLECVQDMDHENMFWYRQDPGLGLRLIYFSYDVKMKEKGDIPEGYSVSREKKERFSLILESASTNQTSMYLCASRHRGNTEAFFGQGTRLTVV.

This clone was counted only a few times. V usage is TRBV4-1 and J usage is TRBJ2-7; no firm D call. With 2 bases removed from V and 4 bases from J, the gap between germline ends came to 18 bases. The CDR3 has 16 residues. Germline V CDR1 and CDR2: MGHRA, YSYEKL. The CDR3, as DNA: TGCGCCAGCAGCCAACCCTCCCAGAGTAGCTCTTACGAGCAGTACTTC. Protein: CASSQPSQSSSYEQYF.

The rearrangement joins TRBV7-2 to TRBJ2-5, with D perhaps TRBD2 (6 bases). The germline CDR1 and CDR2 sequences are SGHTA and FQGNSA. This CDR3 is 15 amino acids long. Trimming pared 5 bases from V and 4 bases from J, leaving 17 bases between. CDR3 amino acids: CASSGGTPRVETQYF. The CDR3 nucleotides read TGTGCCAGCAGCGGAGGGACGCCTCGCGTAGAGACCCAGTACTTC. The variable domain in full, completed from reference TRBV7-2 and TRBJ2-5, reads GAGVSQSPSNKVTEKGKDVELRCDPISGHTALYWYRQSLGQGLEFLIYFQGNSAPDKSGLPSDRFSAERTGGSVSTLTIQRTQQEDSAVYLCASSGGTPRVETQYFGPGTRLLVL.

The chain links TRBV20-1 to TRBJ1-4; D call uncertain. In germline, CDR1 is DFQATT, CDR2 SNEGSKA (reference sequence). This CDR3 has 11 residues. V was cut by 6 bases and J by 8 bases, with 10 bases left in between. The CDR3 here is CSAITGEKLFF. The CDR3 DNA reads TGCAGTGCCATCACGGGAGAAAAACTGTTTTTT.

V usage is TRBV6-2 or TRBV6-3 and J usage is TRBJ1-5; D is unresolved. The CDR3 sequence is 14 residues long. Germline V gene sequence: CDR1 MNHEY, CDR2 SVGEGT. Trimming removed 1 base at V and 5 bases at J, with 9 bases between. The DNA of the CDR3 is TGTGCCAGCAGTTACTTCGACACTTATCAGCCCCAGCATTTT. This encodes CASSYFDTYQPQHF.

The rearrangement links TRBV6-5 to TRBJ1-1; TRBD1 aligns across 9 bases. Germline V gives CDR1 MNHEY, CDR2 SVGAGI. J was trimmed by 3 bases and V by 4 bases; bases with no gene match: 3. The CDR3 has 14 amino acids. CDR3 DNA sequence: TGTGCCAGCAGTTCGGACAGGGGACACACTGAAGCTTTCTTT. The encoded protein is CASSSDRGHTEAFF.

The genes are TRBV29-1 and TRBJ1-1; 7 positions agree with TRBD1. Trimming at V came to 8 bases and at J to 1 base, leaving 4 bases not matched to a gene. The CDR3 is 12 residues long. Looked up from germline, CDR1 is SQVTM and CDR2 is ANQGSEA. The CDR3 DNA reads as TGCAGCCTAGACAGGGCGAACACTGAAGCTTTCTTT. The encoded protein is CSLDRANTEAFF. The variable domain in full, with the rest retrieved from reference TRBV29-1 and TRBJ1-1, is SAVISQKPSRDICQRGTSLTIQCQVDSQVTMMFWYRQQPGQSLTLIATANQGSEATYESGFVIDKFPISRPNLTFSTLTVSNMSPEDSSIYLCSLDRANTEAFFGQGTRLTVV.